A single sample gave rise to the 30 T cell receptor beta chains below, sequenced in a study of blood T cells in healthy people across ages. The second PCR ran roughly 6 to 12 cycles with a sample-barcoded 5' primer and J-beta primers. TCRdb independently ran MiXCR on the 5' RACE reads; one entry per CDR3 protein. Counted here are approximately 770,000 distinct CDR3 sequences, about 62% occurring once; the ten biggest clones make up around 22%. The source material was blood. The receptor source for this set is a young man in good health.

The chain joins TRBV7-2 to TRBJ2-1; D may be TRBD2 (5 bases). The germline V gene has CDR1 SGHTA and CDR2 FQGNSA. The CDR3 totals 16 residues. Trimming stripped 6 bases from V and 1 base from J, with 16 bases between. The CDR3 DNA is TGTGCCAGCAGGCGGGTCGGGGTGGGGTCCTACAATGAGCAGTTCTTC. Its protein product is CASRRVGVGSYNEQFF.

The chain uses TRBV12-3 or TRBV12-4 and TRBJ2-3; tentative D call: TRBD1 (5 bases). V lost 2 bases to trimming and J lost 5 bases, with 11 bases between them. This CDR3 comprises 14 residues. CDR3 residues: CASSLRGDRDTQYF. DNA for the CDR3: TGTGCCAGCAGTTTAAGGGGTGACAGAGATACGCAGTATTTT.

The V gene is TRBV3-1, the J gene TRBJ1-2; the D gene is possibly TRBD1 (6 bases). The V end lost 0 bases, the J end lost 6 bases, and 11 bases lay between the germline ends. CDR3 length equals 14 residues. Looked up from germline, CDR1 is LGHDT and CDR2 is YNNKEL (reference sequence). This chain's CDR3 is CASSQEGGWHGYTF. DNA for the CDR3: TGTGCCAGCAGCCAAGAAGGGGGATGGCATGGCTACACCTTC.

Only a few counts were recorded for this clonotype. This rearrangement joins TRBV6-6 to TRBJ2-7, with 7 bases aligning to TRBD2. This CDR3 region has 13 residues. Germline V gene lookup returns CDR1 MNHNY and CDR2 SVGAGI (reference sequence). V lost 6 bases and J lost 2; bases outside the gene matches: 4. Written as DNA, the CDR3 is TGTGCCAGCAGCGGACTAGTAACCTACGAGCAGTACTTC. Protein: CASSGLVTYEQYF.

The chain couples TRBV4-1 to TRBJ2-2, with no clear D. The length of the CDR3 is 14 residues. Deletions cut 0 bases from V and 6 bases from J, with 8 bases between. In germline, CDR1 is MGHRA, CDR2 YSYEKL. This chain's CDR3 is CASSQDRVSGELFF. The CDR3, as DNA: TGCGCCAGCAGCCAAGATCGTGTGTCCGGGGAGCTGTTTTTT.

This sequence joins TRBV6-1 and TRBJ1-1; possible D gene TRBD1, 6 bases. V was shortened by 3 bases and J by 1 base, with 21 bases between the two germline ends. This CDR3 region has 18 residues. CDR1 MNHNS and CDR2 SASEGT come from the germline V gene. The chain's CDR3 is CASSDPVDRTLSNTEAFF. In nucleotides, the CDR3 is TGTGCCAGCAGTGACCCTGTCGACAGGACCCTCTCGAACACTGAAGCTTTCTTT.

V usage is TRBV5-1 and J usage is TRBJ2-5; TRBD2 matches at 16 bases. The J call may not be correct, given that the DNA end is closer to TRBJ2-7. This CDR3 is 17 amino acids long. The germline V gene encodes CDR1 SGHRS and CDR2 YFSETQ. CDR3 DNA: TGCGCCAGCAGCTGGGGACTAGCGGGAGGGCGCAGCGCCGAGCAGTACTTC. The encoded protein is CASSWGLAGGRSAEQYF.

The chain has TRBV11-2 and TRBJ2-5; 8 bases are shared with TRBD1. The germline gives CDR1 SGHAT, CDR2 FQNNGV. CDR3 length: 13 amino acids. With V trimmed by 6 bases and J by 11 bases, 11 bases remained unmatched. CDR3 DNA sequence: TGTGCCAGCAGAAAAAGACAGGGGAATGAGCAGTACTTC. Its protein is CASRKRQGNEQYF.

CDR3 protein: CASSRSLEGSSYNSPLHF. The CDR3, as DNA: TGCGCCAGCAGCCGATCATTAGAGGGGAGCTCCTATAATTCACCCCTCCACTTT. V is TRBV4-3 and J is TRBJ1-6, with D maybe TRBD1 (5 bases). The CDR3 sequence is 18 residues long. Germline values: CDR1 LGHNA, CDR2 YSLEER. Deletions cut 4 bases from V and 0 bases from J, with 16 bases between.

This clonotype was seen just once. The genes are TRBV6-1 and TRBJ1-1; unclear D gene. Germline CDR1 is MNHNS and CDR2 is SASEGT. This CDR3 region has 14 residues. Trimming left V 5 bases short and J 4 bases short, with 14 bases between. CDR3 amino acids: CASSLNDRGTEAFF. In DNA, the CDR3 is TGTGCCAGCAGTCTAAATGACCGGGGCACTGAAGCTTTCTTT.

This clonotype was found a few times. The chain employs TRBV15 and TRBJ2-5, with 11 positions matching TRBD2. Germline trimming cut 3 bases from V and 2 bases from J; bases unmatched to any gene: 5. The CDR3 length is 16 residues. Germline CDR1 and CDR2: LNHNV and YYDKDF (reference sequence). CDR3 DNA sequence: TGTGCCACCAGCAGCCTACTAGCGGGAGTTCAAGAGACCCAGTACTTC. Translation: CATSSLLAGVQETQYF.

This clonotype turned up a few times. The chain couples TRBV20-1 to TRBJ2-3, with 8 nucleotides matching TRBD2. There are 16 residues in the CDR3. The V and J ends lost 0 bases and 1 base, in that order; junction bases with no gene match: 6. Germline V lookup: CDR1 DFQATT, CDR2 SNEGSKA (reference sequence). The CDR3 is CSARDYGRAGTDTQYF. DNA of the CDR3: TGCAGTGCTAGAGATTACGGGAGGGCGGGCACAGATACGCAGTATTTT.

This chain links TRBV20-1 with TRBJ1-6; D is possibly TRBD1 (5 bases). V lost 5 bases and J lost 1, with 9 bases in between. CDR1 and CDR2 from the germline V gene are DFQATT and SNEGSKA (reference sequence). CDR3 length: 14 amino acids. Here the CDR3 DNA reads TGCAGTGCTGGGCAGGGATCCTATAATTCACCCCTCCACTTT. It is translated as CSAGQGSYNSPLHF.

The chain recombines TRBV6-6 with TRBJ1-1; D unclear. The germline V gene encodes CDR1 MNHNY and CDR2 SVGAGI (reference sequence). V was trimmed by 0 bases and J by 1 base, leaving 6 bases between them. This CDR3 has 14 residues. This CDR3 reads CASSYSNQNTEAFF. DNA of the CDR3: TGTGCCAGCAGTTACTCGAATCAGAACACTGAAGCTTTCTTT.

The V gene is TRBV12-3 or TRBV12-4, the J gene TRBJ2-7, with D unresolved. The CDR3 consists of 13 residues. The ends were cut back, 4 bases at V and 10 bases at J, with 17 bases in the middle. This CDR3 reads CASSSQASVAQYF. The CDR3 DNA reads TGTGCCAGCAGTTCACAAGCTTCAGTGGCCCAGTACTTC.

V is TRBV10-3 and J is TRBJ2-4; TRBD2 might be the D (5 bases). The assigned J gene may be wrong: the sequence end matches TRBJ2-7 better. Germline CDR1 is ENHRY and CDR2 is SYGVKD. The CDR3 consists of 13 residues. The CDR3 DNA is TGTGCCATCAGTGGGTCGGGGATCGACGAGCAGTACTTC. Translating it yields CAISGSGIDEQYF.

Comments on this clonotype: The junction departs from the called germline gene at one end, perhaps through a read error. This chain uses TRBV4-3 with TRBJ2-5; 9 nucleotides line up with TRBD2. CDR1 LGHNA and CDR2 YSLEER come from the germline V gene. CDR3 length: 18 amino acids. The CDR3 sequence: CASSQDLRSGRIQVTQYF. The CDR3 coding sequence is TGCGCCAGCAGCCAAGATCTGCGGAGCGGGAGGATCCAAGTGACCCAGTACTTC.

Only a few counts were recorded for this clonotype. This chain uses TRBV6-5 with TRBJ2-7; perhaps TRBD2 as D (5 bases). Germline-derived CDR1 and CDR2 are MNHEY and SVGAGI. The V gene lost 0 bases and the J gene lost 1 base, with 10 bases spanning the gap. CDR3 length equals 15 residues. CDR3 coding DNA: TGTGCCAGCAGTTACTCGAGGGCCAGGTCCTACGAGCAGTACTTC. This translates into CASSYSRARSYEQYF.

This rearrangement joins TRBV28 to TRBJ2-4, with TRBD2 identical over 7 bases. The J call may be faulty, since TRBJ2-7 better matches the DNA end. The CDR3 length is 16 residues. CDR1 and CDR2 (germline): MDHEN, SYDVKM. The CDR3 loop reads CASSPLVSLAVVEQYF. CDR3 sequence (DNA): TGTGCCAGCAGTCCCCTGGTCTCCCTAGCGGTTGTCGAGCAGTACTTC.

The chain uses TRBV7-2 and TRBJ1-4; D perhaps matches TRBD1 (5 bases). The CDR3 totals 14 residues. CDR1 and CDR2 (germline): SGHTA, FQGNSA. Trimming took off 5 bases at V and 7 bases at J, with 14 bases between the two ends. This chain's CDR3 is CASSKMQGGEKLFF. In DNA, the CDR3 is TGTGCCAGCAGCAAGATGCAGGGTGGTGAAAAACTGTTTTTT.

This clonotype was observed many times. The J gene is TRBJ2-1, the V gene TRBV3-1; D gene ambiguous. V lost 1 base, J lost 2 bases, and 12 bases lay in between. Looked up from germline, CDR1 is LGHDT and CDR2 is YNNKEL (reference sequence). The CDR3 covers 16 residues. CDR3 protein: CASSQGGSPAYNEQFF. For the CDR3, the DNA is TGTGCCAGCAGCCAAGGGGGTAGCCCCGCCTACAATGAGCAGTTCTTC.

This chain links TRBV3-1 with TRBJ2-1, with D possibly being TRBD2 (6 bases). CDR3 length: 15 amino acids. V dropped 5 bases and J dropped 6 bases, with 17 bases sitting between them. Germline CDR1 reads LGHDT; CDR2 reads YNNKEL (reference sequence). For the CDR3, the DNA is TGTGCCAGCAGCGAAACTAGCTCCACGGGCAATGAGCAGTTCTTC. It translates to CASSETSSTGNEQFF.

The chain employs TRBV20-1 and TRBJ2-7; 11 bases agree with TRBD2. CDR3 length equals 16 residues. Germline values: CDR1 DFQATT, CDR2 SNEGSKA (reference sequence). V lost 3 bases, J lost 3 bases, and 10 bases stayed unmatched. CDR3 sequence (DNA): TGCAGTGCTAGTCGGGGGACTAGCGGAGGGAACTACGAGCAGTACTTC. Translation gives CSASRGTSGGNYEQYF.

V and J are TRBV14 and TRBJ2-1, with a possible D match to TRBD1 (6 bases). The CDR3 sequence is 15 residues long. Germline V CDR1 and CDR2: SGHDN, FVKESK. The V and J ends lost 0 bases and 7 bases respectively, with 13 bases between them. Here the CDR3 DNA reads TGTGCCAGCAGCCAAGACAGGGGAAGTAAGAATGAGCAGTTCTTC. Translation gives CASSQDRGSKNEQFF. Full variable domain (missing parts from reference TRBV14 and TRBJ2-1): EAGVTQFPSHSVIEKGQTVTLRCDPISGHDNLYWYRRVMGKEIKFLLHFVKESKQDESGMPNNRFLAERTGGTYSTLKVQPAELEDSGVYFCASSQDRGSKNEQFFGPGTRLTVL.

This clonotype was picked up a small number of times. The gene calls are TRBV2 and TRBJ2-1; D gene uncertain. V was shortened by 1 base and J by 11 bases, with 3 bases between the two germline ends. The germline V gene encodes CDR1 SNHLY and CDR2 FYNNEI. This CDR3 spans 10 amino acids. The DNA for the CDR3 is TGTGCCAGCAGTGAAGAAAAGCAGTTCTTC. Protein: CASSEEKQFF.

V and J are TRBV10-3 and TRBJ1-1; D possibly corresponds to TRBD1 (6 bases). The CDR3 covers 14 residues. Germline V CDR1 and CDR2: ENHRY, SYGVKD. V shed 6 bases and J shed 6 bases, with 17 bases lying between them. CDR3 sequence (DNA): TGTGCCATCAGCCCGTTGGGGGCGGACGCTGAAGCTTTCTTT. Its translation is CAISPLGADAEAFF.

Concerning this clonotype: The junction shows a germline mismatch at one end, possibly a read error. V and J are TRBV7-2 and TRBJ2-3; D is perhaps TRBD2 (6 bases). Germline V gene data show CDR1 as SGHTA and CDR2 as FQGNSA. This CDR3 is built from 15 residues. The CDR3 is CASRLAAPSTDTRYF. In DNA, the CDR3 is TGTGCCAGCAGGTTAGCGGCTCCTAGCACAGATACGCGGTATTTT. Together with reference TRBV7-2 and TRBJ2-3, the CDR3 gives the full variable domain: GAGVSQSPSNKVTEKGKDVELRCDPISGHTALYWYRQSLGQGLEFLIYFQGNSAPDKSGLPSDRFSAERTGGSVSTLTIQRTQQEDSAVYLCASRLAAPSTDTRYFGPGTRLTVL.

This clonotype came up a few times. The CDR3: CASMLAGANVLTF. The CDR3 DNA follows: TGTGCCAGCATGCTAGCTGGGGCCAACGTCCTGACTTTC. The rearrangement links TRBV6-2 or TRBV6-3 to TRBJ2-6; D uncertain. The CDR3 extends over 13 amino acids. V dropped 7 bases and J dropped 2 bases, with 6 bases sitting between them. Germline assignment: CDR1 MNHEY and CDR2 SVGEGT.

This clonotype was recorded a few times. In nucleotides, the CDR3 is TGCAGCATTAACGGTGGGGACACCACCTACGAGCAGTACTTC. The encoded protein is CSINGGDTTYEQYF. The V call is TRBV29-1, the J call TRBJ2-7; D is possibly TRBD1 (6 bases). The CDR3 covers 14 residues. The germline V gene has CDR1 SQVTM and CDR2 ANQGSEA. Deletions cut 8 bases from V and 2 bases from J, with 19 bases between.

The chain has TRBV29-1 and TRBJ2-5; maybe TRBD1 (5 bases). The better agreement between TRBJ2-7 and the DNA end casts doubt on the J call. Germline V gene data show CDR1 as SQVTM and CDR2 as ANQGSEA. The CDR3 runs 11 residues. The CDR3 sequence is CSTSQGYEQYF. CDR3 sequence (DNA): TGCAGCACCAGCCAGGGCTACGAGCAGTACTTC.